Below are 14 T cell receptor beta chains sequenced from a single sample in a study of radiotherapy plus CTLA-4 blockade in lung cancer. Profiled with immunoSEQ multiplex PCR; TCRdb holds only in-frame clones, not every one. The sample has some 30,000 clones; more than 60% are singletons. The sample in question was peripheral blood, obtained from a patient treated with radiotherapy plus ipilimumab. The receptors were gathered from a human donor with non-small cell lung cancer who had stable disease on radiotherapy plus ipilimumab.

In nucleotides, the CDR3 is TGTGCCATCTCTCCGGGCCGCGAGGAAAAACTGTTTTTT. Protein sequence: CAISPGREEKLFF. The chain is built from TRBV10-3 and TRBJ1-4; no clear D. Trimming took 8 bases from V and 8 from J, leaving 15 bases between them. The CDR3 contains 13 residues. The germline V gene encodes CDR1 ENHRY and CDR2 SYGVKD.

The CDR3 reads CAIKPPRGGEQFF. CDR3 nucleotide sequence: TGTGCCATCAAGCCCCCCAGGGGTGGTGAGCAGTTCTTC. The chain couples TRBV10-3 to TRBJ2-1, with a possible D match to TRBD1 (6 bases). The germline V and J ends were trimmed by 7 bases and 9 bases, with 16 bases remaining between them. The CDR3 sequence is 13 residues long. Germline values: CDR1 ENHRY, CDR2 SYGVKD.

This rearrangement joins TRBV7-9 to TRBJ1-5; D ambiguous. V gave up 1 base and J gave up 8 bases, with 21 bases separating them. The CDR3 spans 17 residues. CDR1 is SEHNR, CDR2 FQNEAQ, per germline (reference sequence). The CDR3 spells CASSLGGGGRTGEPQHF. The CDR3 DNA sequence: TGTGCCAGCAGCTTAGGGGGTGGTGGCAGGACGGGTGAGCCCCAGCATTTT.

The CDR3 here is CASSLGISSGNQPQHF. DNA for the CDR3: TGTGCCAGCAGCTTAGGGATCAGCTCAGGGAATCAGCCCCAGCATTTT. The chain carries TRBV7-9 and TRBJ1-5, with D possibly being TRBD1 (5 bases). Germline V CDR1 and CDR2: SEHNR, FQNEAQ (reference sequence). The CDR3 contains 16 residues. The V and J ends lost 1 base and 4 bases respectively, with 14 bases between them.

The chain links TRBV11-3 to TRBJ2-7, with D maybe TRBD1 (6 bases). The CDR3 has 11 amino acids. Germline values: CDR1 SGHNT, CDR2 YENEEA. Trimming cost V 5 bases and J 5 bases, with 7 bases left between them. CDR3 DNA sequence: TGTGCCAGCAGCAACAGGGACGAGCAGTACTTC. Amino acid sequence: CASSNRDEQYF.

V and J are TRBV5-4 and TRBJ1-4; 8 nucleotides match TRBD1. The CDR3 runs 15 residues. The J segment lost 5 bases and the V segment lost 5 bases, leaving 8 bases of the junction unmatched. Per the germline V gene, CDR1 is SGHNT and CDR2 is YYREEE (reference sequence). The chain's CDR3 is CASRRQGSRNEKLFF. For the CDR3, the DNA is TGTGCCAGCAGGCGACAGGGGTCCCGAAATGAAAAACTGTTTTTT.

The V call is TRBV29-1, the J call TRBJ2-7; D call uncertain. Germline CDR1 is SQVTM and CDR2 is ANQGSEA. V lost 6 bases and J 3 bases, leaving 15 bases between the germline ends. This CDR3 is built from 13 residues. This CDR3 is CSVGSGRNYEQYF. The CDR3 bases are TGCAGCGTGGGGTCTGGCAGGAACTACGAGCAGTACTTC.

The chain uses TRBV6-5 and TRBJ1-2; tentative D call: TRBD1 (5 bases). CDR1 and CDR2 (germline): MNHEY, SVGAGI. The V gene lost 8 bases and the J gene lost 10 bases, with 14 bases spanning the gap. This CDR3 is 11 amino acids long. This CDR3 is CASSQDTAYTF. CDR3 nucleotide sequence: TGTGCCAGCTCCCAGGACACGGCCTACACCTTC.

The chain recombines TRBV5-1 with TRBJ2-6; 7 bases align to TRBD1. This CDR3 comprises 19 residues. CDR1 SGHRS and CDR2 YFSETQ come from the germline V gene. Germline trimming cut 4 bases from V and 0 bases from J; bases unmatched to any gene: 13. The CDR3 DNA follows: TGCGCCAGCAGCCTCAGCGAGACGGGACAGCCCTCTGGGGCCAACGTCCTGACTTTC. It encodes CASSLSETGQPSGANVLTF.

This clone was seen more than once but under ten times. The chain uses TRBV6-5 and TRBJ1-3; possibly TRBD1 for D (5 bases). CDR1 is MNHEY, CDR2 SVGAGI, per germline. The CDR3 consists of 12 residues. Trimming pared 6 bases from V and 12 bases from J, leaving 15 bases between. The CDR3 bases are TGTGCCAGCAGCCCCGGGACCGCTGGCATATATTTT. Protein product: CASSPGTAGIYF.

The chain carries TRBV5-1 and TRBJ1-5; TRBD1 is a possible D gene (6 bases). This CDR3 region has 15 residues. V was shortened by 4 bases and J by 4 bases, with 15 bases between the two germline ends. Germline values: CDR1 SGHRS, CDR2 YFSETQ. In nucleotides, the CDR3 is TGCGCCAGCAGCCCCGTGACAGGCCAAAATCAGCCCCAGCATTTT. Translating gives CASSPVTGQNQPQHF. The full variable domain, in which reference TRBV5-1 and TRBJ1-5 provide the parts outside the CDR3, is KAGVTQTPRYLIKTRGQQVTLSCSPISGHRSVSWYQQTPGQGLQFLFEYFSETQRNKGNFPGRFSGRQFSNSRSEMNVSTLELGDSALYLCASSPVTGQNQPQHFGDGTRLSIL.

The chain joins TRBV7-2 to TRBJ1-4, with D unclear. CDR1 and CDR2 (germline): SGHTA, FQGNSA. CDR3 length equals 14 residues. V lost 5 bases and J lost 0, with 7 bases in between. Written as DNA, the CDR3 is TGTGCCAGCAGCCCGGCCGCAACTAATGAAAAACTGTTTTTT. This codes for CASSPAATNEKLFF.

This clone was counted a single time. The chain employs TRBV9 and TRBJ2-4; TRBD1 is a possible D gene (5 bases). The CDR3 is 14 residues long. In germline, CDR1 is SGDLS, CDR2 YYNGEE. Trimming took 0 bases from V and 5 from J, leaving 9 bases between them. The CDR3 bases are TGTGCCAGCAGCGTAGGGATAGGGGAAAACATTCAGTACTTC. Translating gives CASSVGIGENIQYF. Full variable domain (outside the CDR3, taken from reference TRBV9 and TRBJ2-4): DSGVTQTPKHLITATGQRVTLRCSPRSGDLSVYWYQQSLDQGLQFLIQYYNGEERAKGNILERFSAQQFPDLHSELNLSSLELGDSALYFCASSVGIGENIQYFGAGTRLSVL.

The rearrangement joins TRBV27 to TRBJ2-2; TRBD2 aligns across 10 bases. Germline CDR1 is MNHEY and CDR2 is SMNVEV (reference sequence). The length of the CDR3 is 16 residues. The V segment lost 2 bases and the J segment 4 bases; nucleotides outside the gene matches: 4. For the CDR3, the DNA is TGTGCCAGCAGTTTACAACTAGCGGGGTCCACCGGGGAGCTGTTTTTT. Encoded protein: CASSLQLAGSTGELFF.